This note documents a single T cell receptor beta chain sequence. Its target antigen remains unknown. No clone much larger than this one lies a single base away; base qualities are absent. The data are from a study of cytotoxic CD8 clonotypes in ibrutinib-treated CLL (dated by TCRdb to 2020 to 2022). For the study in its entirety: The cohort included about 15 treatment-naive and some twelve relapsed/refractory patients; roughly 17 were IGHV unmutated. Response samples were obtained after a median of approximately 12 months of treatment, with a range of about 6 to 36 months. Partial responses were observed in about 24 patients and complete responses in 2; after a median follow-up of about 69 months, remission was maintained in around 14 patients and progression was observed in around twelve. Patients were still on ibrutinib when every remission and progressive disease sample was collected. Cryopreserved peripheral blood mononuclear cells were collected at three points: before therapy, at response, and at either sustained remission or disease progression. Of the approximately 86 people in the trial, 26 had longitudinal samples available. On average, each sample had some 260,000 productive templates and approximately 89,000 productive rearrangements.

Broad study findings and their caveats: An increase in clonality was observed at ibrutinib response, with clonality remaining stable during sustained remission and falling back toward baseline at progression. Baseline clonality exceeded that of age-matched healthy donors and correlated strongly with circulating CD8+ T-cell counts. Lymph node repertoires were not examined, and the timing of sampling was not matched between patients in sustained remission and those whose disease progressed. Public clonotypes were rare and either shrank or stayed stable during treatment, and the rise in clonality at ibrutinib response reflected expansion of private clonotypes.

Reading the germline V gene gives CDR1 KGHSH and CDR2 LQKENI. At the junction V is shortened by 3 bases and J by 4 bases, with 11 bases in between. Spanning cysteine to phenylalanine, the CDR3 consists of 14 amino acids. Only the CDR3 DNA stays, 42 bases, in frame from base 1. A MiSeq instrument was used for deep resolution sequencing, which targeted depths ranging from 1 in 1 million up to 1 in 200,000 T cells, with coverage averaging 10x for each clonotype. The immunoSEQ hsTCRB Kit was used to generate TCR beta libraries. In the source study's methods: Data were analyzed with ImmunoSEQ Data Assistant and ImmunoSEQ Analyzer, with V, D and J genes assigned per IMGT definitions. Clonality, with values ranging from 0 to 1, was calculated as one minus the normalized Shannon entropy of productive rearrangement frequencies. Only overrepresented clonotypes making up at least 0.05% of the repertoire of each patient were included in the public clonotype analysis. Repertoires from thirteen age-matched healthy donors in immuneACCESS were used as clonality controls. TCRdb carries this immuneACCESS record with in-frame sequences only. Its versions omit some clonotypes, under half of them owing to an unresolved V gene in the studies checked, with the rest unexplained. V, J and clone size derive from that table, while D and trimming were established from the DNA sequence. This sample gives about 140,000 clones in total; 76% of them show up just once. Approximately 5.1% of the sample comes from the top ten.

According to the study, the label for this sample's time point signals: around 25 months on ibrutinib. For TCR beta library preparation, 1.5 to 2.5 micrograms of genomic DNA were extracted from the cryopreserved PBMCs. High-throughput TCR beta sequencing was performed on longitudinal blood samples from CLL patients receiving ibrutinib monotherapy. The patients were enrolled in a single-center, open-label phase 2 trial of ibrutinib monotherapy. The clonotype comes from a human donor with chronic lymphocytic leukemia. The sample consisted of PBMCs, taken after 24 months of ibrutinib treatment. The receptor chain draws on TRBV18 and TRBJ2-3, with the D gene uncertain. The DNA sequence is given as TGTGCCAGCTCACCCAACCCGGCACCAGATACGCAGTATTTT. Translated, this gives CASSPNPAPDTQYF.